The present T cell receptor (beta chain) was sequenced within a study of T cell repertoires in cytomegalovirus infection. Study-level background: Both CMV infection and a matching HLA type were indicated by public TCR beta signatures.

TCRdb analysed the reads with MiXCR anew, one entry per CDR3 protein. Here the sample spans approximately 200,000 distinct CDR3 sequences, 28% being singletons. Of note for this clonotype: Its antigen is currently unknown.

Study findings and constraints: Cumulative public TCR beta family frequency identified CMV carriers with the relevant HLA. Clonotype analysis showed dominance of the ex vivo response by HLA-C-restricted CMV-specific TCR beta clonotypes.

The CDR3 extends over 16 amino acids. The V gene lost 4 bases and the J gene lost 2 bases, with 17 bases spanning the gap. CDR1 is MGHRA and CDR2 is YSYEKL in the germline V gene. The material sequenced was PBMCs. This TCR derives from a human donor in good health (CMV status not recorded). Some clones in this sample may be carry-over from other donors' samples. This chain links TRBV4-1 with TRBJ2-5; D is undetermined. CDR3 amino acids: CASSLLPANTQETQYF. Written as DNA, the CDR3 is TGCGCCAGCAGCCTCCTCCCGGCGAACACACAAGAGACCCAGTACTTC.